This T cell receptor beta chain appears in the sequencing data of a study of T cells in Graves' hyperthyroidism and ophthalmopathy. At the level of the study: The authors collected peripheral blood at initial diagnosis, before any treatment.

Researchers barred patients who had uncontrolled infection, other autoimmune disease, pregnancy or lactation. This clonotype has more than one count but fewer than ten. Antigen specificity is unknown. Study outcomes and limitations: From stable hyperthyroidism, ophthalmopathy was separated by a 13 V-J model. Clonotypes that were expanded in thyroid above 0.001 mostly appeared in blood too.

Trimming pared 7 bases from V and 0 bases from J, leaving 15 bases between. The CDR3 consists of 14 residues. Germline loops: CDR1 GTSNPN, CDR2 SVGIG (reference sequence). TCR beta CDR3 region amplification was performed from RNA transcripts. A first-round RT-PCR of the TCR CDR3 used the HTBI primer set. One entry per CDR3 protein results from TCRdb running MiXCR on the multiplex PCR reads. The sample holds hundreds of thousands of distinct CDR3 sequences, roughly 21% seen once. This receptor was taken from a man aged 35 to 55 with Graves' ophthalmopathy. The sample was blood. V is TRBV30 and J is TRBJ1-1; D is ambiguous. CDR3 protein: CASRAQTMNTEAFF. Here the CDR3 DNA reads TGTGCCTCCAGAGCACAGACCATGAACACTGAAGCTTTCTTT.